One sample yielded the 5 T cell receptor beta chains listed below, sequenced in a study of blood T cell repertoires in COVID-19. Here immunoSEQ multiplex PCR was the method, and the copy in TCRdb shows in-frame clones only, minus some. The table lists some 60,000 clones, about 87% of them singletons, with roughly 1% in the top ten. The source material was peripheral blood. Source of these receptors: a man between 65 and 85 years old with acute or convalescent COVID-19.

This sequence joins TRBV19 and TRBJ2-5, with 7 bases lining up with TRBD2. After removal of 3 bases from V and 5 bases from J, the junction contained 6 bases not matched to a gene. This CDR3 is built from 14 residues. The germline V gene encodes CDR1 LNHDA and CDR2 SQIVND (reference sequence). The CDR3 is CASSIGRRGETQYF. CDR3 bases: TGTGCCAGTAGTATCGGGAGGAGAGGGGAGACCCAGTACTTC.

The V gene is TRBV6-1, the J gene TRBJ1-2; 8 bases are shared with TRBD1. V dropped 5 bases and J dropped 0; count of bases not matched to a gene: 8. This CDR3 contains 16 residues. The germline V gene encodes CDR1 MNHNS and CDR2 SASEGT. CDR3 protein: CASSKDQGAANYGYTF. The CDR3 nucleotides read TGTGCCAGCAGTAAAGATCAGGGGGCGGCTAACTATGGCTACACCTTC.

The chain couples TRBV10-1 to TRBJ2-1; 8 bases line up with TRBD2. Germline loops: CDR1 WNHNN, CDR2 SYGVQD (reference sequence). V was pared by 0 bases and J by 10 bases, with 5 bases of the junction left unmatched. This CDR3 contains 14 residues. The DNA of the CDR3 is TGCGCCAGCAGTGAGTCTAGCGGGACGCGGGAGCAGTTCTTC. As protein: CASSESSGTREQFF.

As regards this clone: The junction differs from germline at one of its ends, possibly a read error. The V and J genes are TRBV6-6 and TRBJ1-3; no reliable D call. The CDR3 has 14 amino acids. Germline loops: CDR1 MNHNY, CDR2 SVGAGI (reference sequence). CDR3 sequence reads: CASRPDTTGNTIYF. CDR3 in DNA: TGTGCCAGCAGGCCAGACACCACTGGGAACACCATATATTTT.

V usage is TRBV4-1 and J usage is TRBJ2-5; 8 nucleotides line up with TRBD2. The germline gives CDR1 MGHRA, CDR2 YSYEKL. The CDR3 loop spans 18 amino acids. The J segment lost 4 bases and the V segment lost 1 base, leaving 14 bases of the junction unmatched. The CDR3 region is CASSQGVRVAGGGETQYF. CDR3 sequence (DNA): TGCGCCAGCAGCCAAGGGGTCAGGGTCGCGGGAGGCGGAGAGACCCAGTACTTC.